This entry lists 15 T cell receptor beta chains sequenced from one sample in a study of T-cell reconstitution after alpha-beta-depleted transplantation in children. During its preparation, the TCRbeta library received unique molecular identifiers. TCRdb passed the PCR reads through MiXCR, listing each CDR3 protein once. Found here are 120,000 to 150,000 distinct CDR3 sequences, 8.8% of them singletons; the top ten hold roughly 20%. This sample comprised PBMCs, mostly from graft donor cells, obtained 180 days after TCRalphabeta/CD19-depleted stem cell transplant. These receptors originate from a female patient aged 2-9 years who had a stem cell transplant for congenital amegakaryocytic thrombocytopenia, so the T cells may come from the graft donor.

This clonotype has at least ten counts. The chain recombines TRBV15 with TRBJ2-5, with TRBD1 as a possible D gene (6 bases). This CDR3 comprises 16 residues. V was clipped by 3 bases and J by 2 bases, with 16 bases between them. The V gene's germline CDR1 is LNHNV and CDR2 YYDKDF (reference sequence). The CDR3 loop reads CATSRGDRPRQETQYF. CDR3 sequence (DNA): TGTGCCACCAGCAGGGGAGACAGGCCGAGACAAGAGACCCAGTACTTC.

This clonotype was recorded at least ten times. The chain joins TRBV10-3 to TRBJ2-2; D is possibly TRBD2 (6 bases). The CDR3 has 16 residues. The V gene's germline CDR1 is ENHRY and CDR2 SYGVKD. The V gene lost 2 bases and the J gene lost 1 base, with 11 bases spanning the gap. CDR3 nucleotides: TGTGCCATCAGTGAGGGGAGGCGGGGGAACACCGGGGAGCTGTTTTTT. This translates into CAISEGRRGNTGELFF.

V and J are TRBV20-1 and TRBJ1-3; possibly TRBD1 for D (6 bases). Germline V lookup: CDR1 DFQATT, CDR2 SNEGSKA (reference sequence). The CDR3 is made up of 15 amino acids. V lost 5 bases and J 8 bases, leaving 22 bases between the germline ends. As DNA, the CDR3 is TGCAGTGCTCAGACTCCTACAGGGTCGGTGGACACCATATATTTT. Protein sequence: CSAQTPTGSVDTIYF.

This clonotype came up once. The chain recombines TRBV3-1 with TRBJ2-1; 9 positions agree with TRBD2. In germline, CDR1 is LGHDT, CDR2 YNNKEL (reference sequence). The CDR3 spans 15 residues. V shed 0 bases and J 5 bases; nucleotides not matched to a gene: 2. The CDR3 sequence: CASSQEGLAHNEQFF. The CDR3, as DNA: TGTGCCAGCAGCCAAGAGGGACTAGCCCACAATGAGCAGTTCTTC.

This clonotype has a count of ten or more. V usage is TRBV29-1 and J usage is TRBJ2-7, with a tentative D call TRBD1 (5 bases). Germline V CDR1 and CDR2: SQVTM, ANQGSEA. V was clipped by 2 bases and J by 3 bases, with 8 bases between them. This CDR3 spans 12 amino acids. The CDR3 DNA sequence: TGCAGCGTTGAATCTGACAGCTACGAGCAGTACTTC. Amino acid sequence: CSVESDSYEQYF.

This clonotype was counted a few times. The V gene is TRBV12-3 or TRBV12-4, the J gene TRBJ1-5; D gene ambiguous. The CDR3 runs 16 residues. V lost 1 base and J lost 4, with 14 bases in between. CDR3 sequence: CASSLGPTYYNQPQHF. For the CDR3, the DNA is TGTGCCAGCAGTTTAGGACCGACCTACTATAATCAGCCCCAGCATTTT.

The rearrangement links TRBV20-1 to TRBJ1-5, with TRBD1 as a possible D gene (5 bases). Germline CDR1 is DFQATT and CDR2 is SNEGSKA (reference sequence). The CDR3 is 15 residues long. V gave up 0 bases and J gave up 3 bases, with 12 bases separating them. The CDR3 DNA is TGCAGTGCTAGAGATGGGGCAGGCCTCAATCAGCCCCAGCATTTT. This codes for CSARDGAGLNQPQHF.

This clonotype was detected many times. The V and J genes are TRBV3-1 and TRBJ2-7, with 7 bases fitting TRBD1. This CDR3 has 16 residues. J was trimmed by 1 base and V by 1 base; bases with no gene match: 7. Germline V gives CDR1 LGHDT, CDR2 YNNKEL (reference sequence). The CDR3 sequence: CASSQVPDRSSYEQYF. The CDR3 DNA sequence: TGTGCCAGCAGCCAAGTACCGGACAGGAGTTCCTACGAGCAGTACTTC.

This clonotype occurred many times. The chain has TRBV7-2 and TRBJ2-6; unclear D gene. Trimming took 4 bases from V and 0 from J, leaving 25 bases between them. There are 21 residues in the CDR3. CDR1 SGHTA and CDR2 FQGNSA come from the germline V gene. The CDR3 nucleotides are TGTGCCAGCAGCTACCATATCCCGGGCCAGTCCCAATTCTCTGGGGCCAACGTCCTGACTTTC. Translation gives CASSYHIPGQSQFSGANVLTF.

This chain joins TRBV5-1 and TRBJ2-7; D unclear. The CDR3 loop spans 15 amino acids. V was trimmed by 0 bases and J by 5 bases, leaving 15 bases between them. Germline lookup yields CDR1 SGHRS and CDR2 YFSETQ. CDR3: CASSLDASVVDEQYF. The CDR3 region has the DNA TGCGCCAGCAGCTTGGATGCCAGCGTGGTGGACGAGCAGTACTTC. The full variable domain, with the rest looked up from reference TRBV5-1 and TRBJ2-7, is KAGVTQTPRYLIKTRGQQVTLSCSPISGHRSVSWYQQTPGQGLQFLFEYFSETQRNKGNFPGRFSGRQFSNSRSEMNVSTLELGDSALYLCASSLDASVVDEQYFGPGTRLTVT.

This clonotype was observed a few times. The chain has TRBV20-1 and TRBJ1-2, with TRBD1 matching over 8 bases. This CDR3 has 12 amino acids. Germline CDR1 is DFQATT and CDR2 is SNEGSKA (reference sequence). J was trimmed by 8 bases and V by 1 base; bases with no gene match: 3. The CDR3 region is CSARVQGGGYTF. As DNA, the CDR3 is TGCAGTGCTAGAGTACAGGGGGGAGGCTACACCTTC.

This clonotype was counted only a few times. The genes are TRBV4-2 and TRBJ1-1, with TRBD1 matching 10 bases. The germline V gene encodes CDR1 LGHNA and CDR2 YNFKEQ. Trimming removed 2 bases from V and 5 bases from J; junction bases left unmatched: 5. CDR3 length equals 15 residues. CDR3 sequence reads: CASSQKTGGVTEAFF. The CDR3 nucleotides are TGTGCCAGCAGCCAAAAGACAGGGGGCGTTACTGAAGCTTTCTTT.

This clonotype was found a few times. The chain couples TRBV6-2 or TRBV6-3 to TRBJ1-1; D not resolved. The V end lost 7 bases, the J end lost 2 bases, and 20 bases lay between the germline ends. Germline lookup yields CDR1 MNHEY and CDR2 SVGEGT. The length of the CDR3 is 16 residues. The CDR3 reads CASTPRQVAGNTEAFF. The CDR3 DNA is TGTGCCAGCACCCCCCGGCAGGTTGCAGGTAACACTGAAGCTTTCTTT.

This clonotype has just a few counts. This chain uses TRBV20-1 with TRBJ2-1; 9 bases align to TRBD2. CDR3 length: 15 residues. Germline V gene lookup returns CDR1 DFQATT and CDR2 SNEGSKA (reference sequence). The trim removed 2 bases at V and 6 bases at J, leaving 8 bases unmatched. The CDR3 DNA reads TGCAGTGCTAGACTTCTAGCGGGGCCATTCAATGAGCAGTTCTTC. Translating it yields CSARLLAGPFNEQFF.

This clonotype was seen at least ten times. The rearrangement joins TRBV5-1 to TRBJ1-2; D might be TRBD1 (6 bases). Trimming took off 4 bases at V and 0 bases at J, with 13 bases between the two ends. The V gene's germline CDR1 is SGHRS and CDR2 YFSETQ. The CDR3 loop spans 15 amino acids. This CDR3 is CASSPGQFSNYGYTF. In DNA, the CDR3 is TGCGCCAGCAGCCCCGGACAGTTTTCTAACTATGGCTACACCTTC.